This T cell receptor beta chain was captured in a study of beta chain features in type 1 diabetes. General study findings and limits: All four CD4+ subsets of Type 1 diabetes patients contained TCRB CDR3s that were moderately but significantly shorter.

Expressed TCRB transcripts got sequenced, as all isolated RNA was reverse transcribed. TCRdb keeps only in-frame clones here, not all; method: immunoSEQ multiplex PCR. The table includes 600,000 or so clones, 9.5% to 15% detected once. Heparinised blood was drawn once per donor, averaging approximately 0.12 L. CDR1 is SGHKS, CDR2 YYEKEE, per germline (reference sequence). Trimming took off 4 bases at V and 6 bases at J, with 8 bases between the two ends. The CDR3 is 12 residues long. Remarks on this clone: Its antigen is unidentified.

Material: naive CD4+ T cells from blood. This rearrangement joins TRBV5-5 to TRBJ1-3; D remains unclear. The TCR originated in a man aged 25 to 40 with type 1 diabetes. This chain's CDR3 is CASSATTNTIYF. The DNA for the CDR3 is TGTGCCAGCAGCGCTACCACAAACACCATATATTTT.